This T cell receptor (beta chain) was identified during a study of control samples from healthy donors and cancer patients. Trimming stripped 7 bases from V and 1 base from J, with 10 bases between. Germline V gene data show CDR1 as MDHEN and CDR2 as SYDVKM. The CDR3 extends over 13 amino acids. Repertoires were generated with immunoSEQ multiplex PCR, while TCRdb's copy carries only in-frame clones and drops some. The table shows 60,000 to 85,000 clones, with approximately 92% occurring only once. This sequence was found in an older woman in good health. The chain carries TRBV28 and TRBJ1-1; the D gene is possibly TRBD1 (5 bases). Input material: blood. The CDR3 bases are TGTGCCAGCATACGGCAGGGGAACACTGAAGCTTTCTTT. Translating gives CASIRQGNTEAFF.